This TCR beta chain originates from a study of identical twins. TCRdb used MiXCR to reprocess the 5' RACE reads, holding one entry per CDR3 protein. Of 200,000 to 300,000 distinct CDR3 sequences detected, approximately 7% appear once; the ten largest clones hold 3.5% to 4%. With respect to this clonotype: Its antigen remains unidentified.

Study-level findings and limits: There were fewer insertions in abundant cord blood beta clonotypes, but memory repertoires showed no such pattern. The study found weaker excess twin sharing in beta out-of-frame sequences.

V lost 0 bases and J lost 3, with 13 bases in between. The germline V gene encodes CDR1 SGDLS and CDR2 YYNGEE. The CDR3 loop spans 15 amino acids. These data were likewise used in another study, on yellow fever vaccine responses in identical twins.

This clonotype was sampled from a young woman in good health. The chain joins TRBV9 to TRBJ2-7; a weak D match, TRBD1 (5 bases). Sequences were obtained from memory (CD45RO+) T cells sorted from blood. The DNA for the CDR3 is TGTGCCAGCAGCGTAGGGTTCAGCAGGGACTACGAGCAGTACTTC. Its protein product is CASSVGFSRDYEQYF.